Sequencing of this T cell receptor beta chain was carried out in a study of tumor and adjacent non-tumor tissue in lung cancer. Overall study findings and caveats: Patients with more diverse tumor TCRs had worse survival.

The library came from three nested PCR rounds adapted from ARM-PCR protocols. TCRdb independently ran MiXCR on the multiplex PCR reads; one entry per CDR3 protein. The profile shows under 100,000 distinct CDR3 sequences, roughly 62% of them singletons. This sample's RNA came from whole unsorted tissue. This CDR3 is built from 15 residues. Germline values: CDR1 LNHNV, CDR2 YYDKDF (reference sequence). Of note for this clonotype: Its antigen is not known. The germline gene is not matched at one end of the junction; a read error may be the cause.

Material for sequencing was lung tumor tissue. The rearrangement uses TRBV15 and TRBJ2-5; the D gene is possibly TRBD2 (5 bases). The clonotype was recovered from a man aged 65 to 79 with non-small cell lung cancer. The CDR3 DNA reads TGTGCCACCAGCAGAGATCGGGGTATGCGAGAGACCCAGTGCTTC. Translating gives CATSRDRGMRETQCF.